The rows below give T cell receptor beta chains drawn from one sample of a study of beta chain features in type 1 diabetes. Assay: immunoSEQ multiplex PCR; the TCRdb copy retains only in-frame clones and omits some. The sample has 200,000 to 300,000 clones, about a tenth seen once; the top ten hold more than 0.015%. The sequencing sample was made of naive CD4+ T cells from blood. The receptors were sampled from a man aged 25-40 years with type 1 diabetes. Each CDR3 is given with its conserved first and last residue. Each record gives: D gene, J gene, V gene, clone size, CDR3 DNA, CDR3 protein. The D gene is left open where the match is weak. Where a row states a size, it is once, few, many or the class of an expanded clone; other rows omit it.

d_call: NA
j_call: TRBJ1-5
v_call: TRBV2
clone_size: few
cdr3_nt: TGTGCCAGCAAGAGGTACCCCCTTCAGCCCCAGCATTTT
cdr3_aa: CASKRYPLQPQHF

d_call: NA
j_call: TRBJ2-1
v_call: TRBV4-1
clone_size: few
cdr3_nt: TGCGCCAGCAGCCAGGACCTAATAGGGGGGGCCTACAATGAGCAGTTCTTC
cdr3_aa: CASSQDLIGGAYNEQFF

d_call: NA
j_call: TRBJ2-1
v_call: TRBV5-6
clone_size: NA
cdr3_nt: TGTGCCAGCAGCCGGGACACAGGCGATGAGCAGTTCTTC
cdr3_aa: CASSRDTGDEQFF

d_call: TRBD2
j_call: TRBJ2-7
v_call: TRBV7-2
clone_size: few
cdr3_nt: TGTGCCAGCAGCTTGACGATCGGGAGGTATGGCTACGAGCAGTACTTC
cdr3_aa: CASSLTIGRYGYEQYF

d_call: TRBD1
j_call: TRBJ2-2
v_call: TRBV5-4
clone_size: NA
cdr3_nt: TGTGCCAGCAGCTTGGACAGGGGGCGCACCGGGGAGCTGTTTTTT
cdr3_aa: CASSLDRGRTGELFF

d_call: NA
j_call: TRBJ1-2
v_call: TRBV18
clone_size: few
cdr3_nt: TGTGCCAGCTCACCACCCCCAGGGAACTATGGCTACACCTTC
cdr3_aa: CASSPPPGNYGYTF

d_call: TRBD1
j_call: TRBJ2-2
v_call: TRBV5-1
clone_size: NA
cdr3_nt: TGCGCCAGCAGCCCCGGACAGGAAGGGACCGGGGAGCTGTTTTTT
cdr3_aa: CASSPGQEGTGELFF

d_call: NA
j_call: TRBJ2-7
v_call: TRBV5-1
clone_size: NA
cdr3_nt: TGCGCCAGCAGCTTGGAGGGGACCTACGAGCAGTACTTC
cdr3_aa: CASSLEGTYEQYF

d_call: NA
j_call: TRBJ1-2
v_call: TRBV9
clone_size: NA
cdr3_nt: TGTGCCAGCAGCGTATTTGGGGGCGGTGGCTACACCTTC
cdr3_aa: CASSVFGGGGYTF

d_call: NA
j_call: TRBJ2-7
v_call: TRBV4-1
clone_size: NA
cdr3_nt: TGCGCCAGCAGCCAGCAGATCTTCTACGAGCAGTACTTC
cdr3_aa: CASSQQIFYEQYF

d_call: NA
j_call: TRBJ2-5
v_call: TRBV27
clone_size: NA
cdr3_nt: TGTGCCAGCAGTTTGGGGCTTCAGGGCCGGGAGACCCAGTACTTC
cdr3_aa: CASSLGLQGRETQYF

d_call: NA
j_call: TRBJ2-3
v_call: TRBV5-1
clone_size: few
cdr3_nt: TGCGCCAGCAGCTTCGGCACAGATACGCAGTATTTT
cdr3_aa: CASSFGTDTQYF

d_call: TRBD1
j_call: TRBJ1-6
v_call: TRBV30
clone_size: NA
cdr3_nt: TGTGCCTGGAGGCGGGACAGCGGATCACCCCTCCACTTT
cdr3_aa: CAWRRDSGSPLHF

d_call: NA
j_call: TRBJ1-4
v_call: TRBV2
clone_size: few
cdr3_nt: TGTGCCAGCAGCTACCTTGGAGCTACTAATGAAAAACTGTTTTTT
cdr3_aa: CASSYLGATNEKLFF

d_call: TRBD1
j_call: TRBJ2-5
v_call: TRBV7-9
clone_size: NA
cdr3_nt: TGTGCCAGCAGCTCCACGACAAAGACAGGGGCGGAGACCCAGTACTTC
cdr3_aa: CASSSTTKTGAETQYF

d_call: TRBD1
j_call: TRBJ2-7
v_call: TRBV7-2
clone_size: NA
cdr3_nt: TGTGCCAGCAGCACCCGACAGGGCTTCTCCTACGAGCAGTACTTC
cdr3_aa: CASSTRQGFSYEQYF

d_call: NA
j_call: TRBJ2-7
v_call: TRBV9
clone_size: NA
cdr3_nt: TGTGCCAGCAGCGTAGAAGTAGGGGTCAGCTACGAGCAGTACTTC
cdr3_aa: CASSVEVGVSYEQYF

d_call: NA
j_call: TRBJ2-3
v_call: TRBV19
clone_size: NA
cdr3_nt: TGTGCCAGTAGCCAGGGGGATACGCAGTATTTT
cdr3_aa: CASSQGDTQYF